What follows are 2 T cell receptor beta chains derived from one specimen sequenced in a study of shared clonotypes between healthy human individuals. CD45RO negativity and positive selection for CCR7 defined naive CD8 cells, a population that excluded terminally differentiated effector memory CD45RA+ cells. Clones were read by immunoSEQ multiplex PCR, and TCRdb kept only the in-frame ones, dropping some. The table lists 1.5 million to 2.5 million clones, about 95% of them singletons. Material: naive CD8+ T cells sorted from blood. The receptors originated from a man younger than 35 in good health.

The CDR3 loop is CASSRFAHEGTEAFF. DNA for the CDR3: TGTGCCAGCAGTCGTTTCGCCCACGAAGGGACTGAAGCTTTCTTT. The chain joins TRBV6-4 to TRBJ1-1; D gene ambiguous. Germline V lookup: CDR1 MRHNA, CDR2 SNTAGT. This CDR3 comprises 15 residues. V lost 5 bases to trimming and J lost 5 bases, with 18 bases between them.

On this clone itself: The same CDR3 can be traced to other DNA sequences in this sample. The rearrangement uses TRBV4-1 and TRBJ2-7, with 11 bases identical to TRBD2. J lost 3 bases, V lost 4 bases, and 2 bases had no gene match. Germline assignment: CDR1 MGHRA and CDR2 YSYEKL. The CDR3 has 14 residues. The CDR3 DNA is TGCGCCAGCAGCCCGGGGACTAGCGGCTACGAGCAGTACTTC. It encodes CASSPGTSGYEQYF.